Presented here are 22 T cell receptor beta chains from one specimen sequenced in a study of CD8 T cells in Susac syndrome. A quantity of about 0.45 to 1 ug RNA underwent reverse transcription using random hexamers. MiXCR, run by TCRdb on the immunoSEQ multiplex PCR reads, gives a single entry per CDR3 protein. The repertoire holds 130,000 or so distinct CDR3 sequences, with roughly 80% as singletons. Sequencing was performed on CD8+ T cells from PBMCs. Every receptor here comes from a human donor with multiple sclerosis.

The chain uses TRBV5-5 and TRBJ1-1; D remains unclear. The CDR3 consists of 13 residues. Trimming cost V 0 bases and J 4 bases, with 7 bases left between them. Per the germline V gene, CDR1 is SGHKS and CDR2 is YYEKEE (reference sequence). The CDR3 region is CASSLDYSTEAFF. The CDR3 DNA follows: TGTGCCAGCAGCTTGGACTACAGCACTGAAGCTTTCTTT.

The J gene is TRBJ2-3, the V gene TRBV7-9; D could derive from TRBD1 or TRBD2 (5 bases each). The V end was cut by 5 bases, the J end by 2 bases, with 17 bases between. The germline CDR1 and CDR2 sequences are SEHNR and FQNEAQ (reference sequence). The CDR3 length is 16 residues. The CDR3 nucleotides are TGTGCCAGCAGCGATAGTACGGGACCCATCACAGATACGCAGTATTTT. Amino acid sequence: CASSDSTGPITDTQYF. Full variable domain (rest looked up from reference TRBV7-9 and TRBJ2-3): DTGVSQNPRHKITKRGQNVTFRCDPISEHNRLYWYRQTLGQGPEFLTYFQNEAQLEKSRLLSDRFSAERPKGSFSTLEIQRTEQGDSAMYLCASSDSTGPITDTQYFGPGTRLTVL.

The rearrangement links TRBV12-3 or TRBV12-4 to TRBJ2-2; no clear D gene. The germline V and J ends were trimmed by 7 bases and 6 bases, with 9 bases remaining between them. CDR3 length: 12 amino acids. CDR3 loop: CASTTSPGELFF. The CDR3 bases are TGTGCCAGCACCACCTCCCCCGGGGAGCTGTTTTTT.

The rearrangement uses TRBV6-1 and TRBJ2-3; D may be TRBD1 or TRBD2 (7 bases each). V was trimmed by 5 bases and J by 4 bases, leaving 22 bases between them. Germline values: CDR1 MNHNS, CDR2 SASEGT. The CDR3 runs 17 residues. The CDR3 sequence is CASSPFRGGVAADTQYF. The CDR3 DNA reads as TGTGCCAGCAGTCCGTTCAGGGGGGGCGTTGCGGCAGATACGCAGTATTTT.

The chain recombines TRBV20-1 with TRBJ2-1, with TRBD1 matching 9 bases. V was pared by 6 bases and J by 5 bases, with 14 bases of the junction left unmatched. The CDR3 is 16 residues long. The germline CDR1 and CDR2 sequences are DFQATT and SNEGSKA (reference sequence). The CDR3 sequence is CSAPTGGDRRNNEQFF. DNA of the CDR3: TGCAGTGCCCCGACAGGGGGAGACCGGAGAAACAATGAGCAGTTCTTC.

The chain is built from TRBV19 and TRBJ1-1, with D unresolved. V was trimmed by 7 bases and J by 2 bases, leaving 17 bases between them. Germline CDR1 is LNHDA and CDR2 is SQIVND (reference sequence). The CDR3 is 15 amino acids. In nucleotides, the CDR3 is TGTGCCAGTATCGACCGAGGAGAAACTAACACTGAAGCTTTCTTT. Its translation is CASIDRGETNTEAFF.

In this sample, this clonotype turned up once. The rearrangement links TRBV6-6 to TRBJ2-1; 8 nucleotides match TRBD2. The CDR3 consists of 16 residues. J gave up 7 bases and V 7 bases, and 15 bases lay outside the gene matches. From germline, CDR1 is MNHNY and CDR2 SVGAGI (reference sequence). As DNA, the CDR3 is TGTGCCAGCACCCTAGCGGGCGGGGTAGCTGAAAATGAGCAGTTCTTC. It specifies CASTLAGGVAENEQFF.

The chain is built from TRBV24-1 and TRBJ2-1; D possibly corresponds to TRBD2 (5 bases). V was trimmed by 0 bases and J by 6 bases, leaving 17 bases between them. Germline lookup yields CDR1 KGHDR and CDR2 SFDVKD. The CDR3 runs 17 residues. Here the CDR3 reads CATSDLQASLTSNEQFF. The CDR3 DNA reads as TGTGCCACCAGTGATTTGCAAGCTAGCCTGACCTCCAATGAGCAGTTCTTC.

This clonotype appeared a single time. The chain has TRBV27 and TRBJ2-6; the match to TRBD1 covers 8 bases. The CDR3 is 19 residues long. Trimming at V came to 1 base and at J to 0 bases, leaving 8 bases not matched to a gene. Germline V gene sequence: CDR1 MNHEY, CDR2 SMNVEV (reference sequence). The CDR3 DNA sequence: TGTGCCAGCAGTTTATTCTCAGGGGGCCCCATCTCTGGGGCCAACGTCCTGACTTTC. Its protein product is CASSLFSGGPISGANVLTF.

The gene calls are TRBV11-2 and TRBJ1-5, with D possibly TRBD1 on 6 matching bases. This CDR3 region has 13 residues. V was pared by 5 bases and J by 6 bases, with 11 bases between. Germline V lookup: CDR1 SGHAT, CDR2 FQNNGV. In DNA form, the CDR3 reads TGTGCCAGCAGCCTCAGGGGTCCTCAGCCCCAGCATTTT. It translates to CASSLRGPQPQHF.

This clonotype was seen only a few times. The J gene is TRBJ2-5, the V gene TRBV6-1; D gene ambiguous. The CDR3 has 15 residues. Trimming stripped 6 bases from V and 0 bases from J, with 14 bases between. CDR1 and CDR2 (germline): MNHNS, SASEGT. The CDR3: CASSSLTAYQETQYF. CDR3 DNA sequence: TGTGCCAGCAGCTCATTGACTGCGTACCAAGAGACCCAGTACTTC.

This sequence joins TRBV18 and TRBJ2-1; 7 bases align to TRBD2. Germline CDR1 KGHSH, CDR2 LQKENI. The CDR3 is 17 residues long. J was trimmed by 0 bases and V by 3 bases; bases with no gene match: 8. The CDR3 loop is CASSPYGGESSYNEQFF. Written as DNA, the CDR3 is TGTGCCAGCTCACCCTATGGGGGGGAAAGCTCCTACAATGAGCAGTTCTTC.

The rearrangement links TRBV6-1 to TRBJ1-1; TRBD1 matches at 7 bases. The trim removed 6 bases at V and 0 bases at J, leaving 4 bases unmatched. This CDR3 region has 14 residues. Germline V gene sequence: CDR1 MNHNS, CDR2 SASEGT. CDR3 nucleotide sequence: TGTGCCAGCAGGACGGACAGGATGAACACTGAAGCTTTCTTT. It codes for CASRTDRMNTEAFF.

The chain joins TRBV6-1 to TRBJ1-2; weak D call: TRBD1 (5 bases). The CDR3 has 14 amino acids. The V end was cut by 6 bases, the J end by 8 bases, with 19 bases between. CDR1 MNHNS and CDR2 SASEGT come from the germline V gene. In nucleotides, the CDR3 is TGTGCCAGCAGACACCAGCGGGGCAGGGAAGGCTACACCTTC. Translation: CASRHQRGREGYTF.

This clonotype was counted once. The chain has TRBV4-3 and TRBJ2-2; 8 nucleotides agree with TRBD2. Trimming took 0 bases from V and 6 from J; bases not matched to a gene: 0. Germline lookup yields CDR1 LGHNA and CDR2 YSLEER. The CDR3 runs to 14 residues. CDR3 sequence: CASSQDSGAGELFF. The CDR3 DNA sequence: TGCGCCAGCAGCCAAGATAGCGGGGCCGGGGAGCTGTTTTTT.

The rearrangement joins TRBV6-6 to TRBJ1-1; D unclear. CDR3 length equals 14 residues. Germline CDR1 MNHNY, CDR2 SVGAGI (reference sequence). V shed 0 bases and J shed 1 base, with 6 bases lying between them. The CDR3 is CASSYSEGNTEAFF. As DNA, the CDR3 is TGTGCCAGCAGTTACTCAGAGGGGAACACTGAAGCTTTCTTT.

This clonotype has more than one count but fewer than ten. The chain carries TRBV12-3 or TRBV12-4 and TRBJ2-1, with 8 bases lining up with TRBD2. The V gene end was trimmed by 7 bases and the J gene end by 8 bases; junction bases not matched to a gene: 4. This CDR3 region has 12 residues. CDR3 amino acids: CASTTGRDEQFF. The CDR3 coding sequence is TGTGCCAGCACCACCGGGAGGGATGAGCAGTTCTTC.

The V call is TRBV5-1, the J call TRBJ1-2, with D perhaps TRBD1 (6 bases). The CDR3 length is 13 residues. Trimming stripped 4 bases from V and 4 bases from J, with 11 bases between. Per the germline V gene, CDR1 is SGHRS and CDR2 is YFSETQ. The CDR3: CASSTDSGYGYTF. CDR3 DNA: TGCGCCAGCAGCACGGACAGCGGCTATGGCTACACCTTC. The full variable domain, its missing parts supplied by reference TRBV5-1 and TRBJ1-2, is KAGVTQTPRYLIKTRGQQVTLSCSPISGHRSVSWYQQTPGQGLQFLFEYFSETQRNKGNFPGRFSGRQFSNSRSEMNVSTLELGDSALYLCASSTDSGYGYTFGSGTRLTVV.

The V gene is TRBV19, the J gene TRBJ2-1; the D is unclear. Germline V gives CDR1 LNHDA, CDR2 SQIVND (reference sequence). The CDR3 has 14 residues. Trimming took off 5 bases at V and 0 bases at J, with 8 bases between the two ends. The CDR3 loop is CASSEVDSYNEQFF. The CDR3 nucleotides are TGTGCCAGTAGTGAGGTGGACTCCTACAATGAGCAGTTCTTC.

This clonotype appeared once. The rearrangement joins TRBV27 to TRBJ2-1; D gene uncertain. This CDR3 has 14 amino acids. Between the trimmed V and J ends, which lost 6 bases and 0 bases, there was a span of 9 bases. CDR1 and CDR2 (germline): MNHEY, SMNVEV (reference sequence). The CDR3 here is CASRIYSSYNEQFF. The CDR3 coding sequence is TGTGCCAGCAGGATCTATAGCTCCTACAATGAGCAGTTCTTC.

V and J are TRBV19 and TRBJ1-2; D call uncertain. Trimming removed 5 bases at V and 1 base at J, with 8 bases between. The CDR3 consists of 13 residues. Germline CDR1 LNHDA, CDR2 SQIVND (reference sequence). For the CDR3, the DNA is TGTGCCAGTAGTCCGGACGGTAACTATGGCTACACCTTC. It yields the protein CASSPDGNYGYTF.

The V gene is TRBV9, the J gene TRBJ2-5; 8 bases map to TRBD2. Germline CDR1 is SGDLS and CDR2 is YYNGEE. J gave up 5 bases and V 3 bases, and 6 bases lay outside the gene matches. This CDR3 has 14 residues. CDR3 residues: CASSAASGFETQYF. CDR3 coding DNA: TGTGCCAGCAGCGCCGCTAGCGGGTTCGAGACCCAGTACTTC.